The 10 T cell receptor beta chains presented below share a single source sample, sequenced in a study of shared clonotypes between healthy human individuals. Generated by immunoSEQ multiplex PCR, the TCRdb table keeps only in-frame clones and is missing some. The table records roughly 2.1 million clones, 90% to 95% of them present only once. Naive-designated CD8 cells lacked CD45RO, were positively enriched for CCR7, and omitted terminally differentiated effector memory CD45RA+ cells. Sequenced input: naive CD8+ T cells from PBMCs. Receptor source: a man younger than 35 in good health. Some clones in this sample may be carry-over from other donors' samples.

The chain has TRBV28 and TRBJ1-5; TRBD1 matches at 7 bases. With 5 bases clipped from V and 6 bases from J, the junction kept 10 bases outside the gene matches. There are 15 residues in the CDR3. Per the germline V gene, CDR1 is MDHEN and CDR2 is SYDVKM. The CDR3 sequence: CASSVMEGAIQPQHF. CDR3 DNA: TGTGCCAGCAGTGTGATGGAGGGGGCGATTCAGCCCCAGCATTTT.

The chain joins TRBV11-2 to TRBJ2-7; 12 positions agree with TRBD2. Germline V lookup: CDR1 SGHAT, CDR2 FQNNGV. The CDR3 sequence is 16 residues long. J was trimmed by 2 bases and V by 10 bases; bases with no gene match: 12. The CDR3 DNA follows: TGTGCCACCCGGGGGTCTAGCGGGAGGGCCGCCTACGAGCAGTACTTC. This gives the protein CATRGSSGRAAYEQYF.

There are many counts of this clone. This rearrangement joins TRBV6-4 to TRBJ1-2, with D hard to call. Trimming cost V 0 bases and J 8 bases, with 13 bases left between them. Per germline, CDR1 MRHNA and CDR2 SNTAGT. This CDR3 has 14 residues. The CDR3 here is CASSDSRRTDGYTF. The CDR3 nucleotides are TGTGCCAGCAGTGACTCGAGGAGGACGGACGGCTACACCTTC.

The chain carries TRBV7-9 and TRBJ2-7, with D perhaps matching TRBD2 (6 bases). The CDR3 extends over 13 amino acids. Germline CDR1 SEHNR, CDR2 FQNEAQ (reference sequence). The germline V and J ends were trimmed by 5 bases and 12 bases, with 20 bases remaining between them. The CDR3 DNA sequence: TGTGCCAGCAGCCCATGGGCGGGAACTGATCCGTACTTC. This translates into CASSPWAGTDPYF.

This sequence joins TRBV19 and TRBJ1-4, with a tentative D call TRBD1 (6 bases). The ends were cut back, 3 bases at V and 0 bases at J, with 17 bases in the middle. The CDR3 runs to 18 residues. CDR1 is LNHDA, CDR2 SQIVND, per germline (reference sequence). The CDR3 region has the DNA TGTGCCAGTAGTATTTTTGCAGGACCAGGGGCAACTAATGAAAAACTGTTTTTT. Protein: CASSIFAGPGATNEKLFF.

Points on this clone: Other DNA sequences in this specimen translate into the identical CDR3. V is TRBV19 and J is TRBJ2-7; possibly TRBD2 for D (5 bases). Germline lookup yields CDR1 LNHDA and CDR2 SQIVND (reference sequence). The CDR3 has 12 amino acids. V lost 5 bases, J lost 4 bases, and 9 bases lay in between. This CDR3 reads CASSGRGYEQYF. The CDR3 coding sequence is TGTGCCAGTAGTGGTCGGGGATACGAGCAGTACTTC. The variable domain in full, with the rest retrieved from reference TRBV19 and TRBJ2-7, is DGGITQSPKYLFRKEGQNVTLSCEQNLNHDAMYWYRQDPGQGLRLIYYSQIVNDFQKGDIAEGYSVSREKKESFPLTVTSAQKNPTAFYLCASSGRGYEQYFGPGTRLTVT.

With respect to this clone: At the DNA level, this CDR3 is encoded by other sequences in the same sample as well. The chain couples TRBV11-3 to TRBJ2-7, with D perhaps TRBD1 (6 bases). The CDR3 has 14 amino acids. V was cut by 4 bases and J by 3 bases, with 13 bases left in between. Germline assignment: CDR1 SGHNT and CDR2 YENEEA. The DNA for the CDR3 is TGTGCCAGCAGCTCCCGCGACAGGAGCTACGAGCAGTACTTC. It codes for CASSSRDRSYEQYF.

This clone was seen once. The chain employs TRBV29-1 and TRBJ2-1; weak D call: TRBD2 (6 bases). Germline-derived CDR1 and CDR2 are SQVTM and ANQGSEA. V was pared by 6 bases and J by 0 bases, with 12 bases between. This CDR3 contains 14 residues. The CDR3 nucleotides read TGCAGCGTCCGGGCCGGGGGCTCCTACAATGAGCAGTTCTTC. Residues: CSVRAGGSYNEQFF.

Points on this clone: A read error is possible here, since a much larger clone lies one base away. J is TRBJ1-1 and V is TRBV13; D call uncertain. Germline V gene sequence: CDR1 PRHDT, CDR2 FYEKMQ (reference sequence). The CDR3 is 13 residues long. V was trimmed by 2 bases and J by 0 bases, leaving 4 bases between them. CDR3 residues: CASSLRVNTEAFF. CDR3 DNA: TGTGCCAGCAGCTTAAGGGTGAACACTGAAGCTTTCTTT.

CDR3 nucleotide sequence: TGTGCCAGCACTCTGCGCGTGGGGGAGACAGGCGAGCAGTACTTC. Its protein is CASTLRVGETGEQYF. This sequence joins TRBV27 and TRBJ2-7, with D perhaps TRBD1 (6 bases). This CDR3 comprises 15 residues. Trimming took off 7 bases at V and 6 bases at J, with 22 bases between the two ends. Germline V gene lookup returns CDR1 MNHEY and CDR2 SMNVEV (reference sequence).